The 7 T cell receptor beta chains below were found in one sample sequenced in a study of blood T cell repertoires in COVID-19. Method: immunoSEQ multiplex PCR; TCRdb's copy keeps in-frame clones and lacks some. The table records hundreds of thousands of clones, more than 75% of them present only once. Sequencing was done on a sample of peripheral blood. The receptors come from a woman aged 18-29 years who had recovered from COVID-19.

The CDR3 region is CASSHRIATDTQYF. The CDR3 nucleotides read TGTGCCAGCAGCCACCGAATAGCCACAGATACGCAGTATTTT. The chain has TRBV14 and TRBJ2-3, with unresolved D. The germline V gene encodes CDR1 SGHDN and CDR2 FVKESK. The CDR3 is 14 residues long. Trimming took 3 bases from V and 2 from J, leaving 9 bases between them.

In nucleotides, the CDR3 is TGTGCCATTGGGAGGACTAGCGGGAGTGATGAGCAGTTCTTC. As protein: CAIGRTSGSDEQFF. This sequence joins TRBV10-3 and TRBJ2-1; 13 bases are shared with TRBD2. The CDR3 has 14 residues. The V gene's germline CDR1 is ENHRY and CDR2 SYGVKD. The V segment lost 9 bases and the J segment 8 bases; nucleotides outside the gene matches: 7.

The rearrangement links TRBV11-2 to TRBJ2-5; maybe TRBD2 (6 bases). CDR1 is SGHAT and CDR2 is FQNNGV in the germline V gene. V was trimmed by 2 bases and J by 0 bases, leaving 13 bases between them. The CDR3 length is 16 residues. CDR3 DNA: TGTGCCAGCAGCTTACCCCCTTGGGGGGACCAAGAGACCCAGTACTTC. Residues: CASSLPPWGDQETQYF.

The genes are TRBV4-1 and TRBJ2-5; 7 bases agree with TRBD2. The CDR3 runs 14 residues. V trimming: 1 base; J trimming: 5 bases; junction bases outside the gene matches: 4. Germline CDR1 reads MGHRA; CDR2 reads YSYEKL. The CDR3 spells CASSQAWGGETQYF. The DNA for the CDR3 is TGCGCCAGCAGCCAAGCGTGGGGAGGGGAGACCCAGTACTTC.

V is TRBV29-1 and J is TRBJ2-5; D is unclear. V was pared by 6 bases and J by 5 bases, with 10 bases between. The CDR3 spans 11 residues. Germline V gene lookup returns CDR1 SQVTM and CDR2 ANQGSEA. The CDR3 spells CSVTIGETQYF. CDR3 coding DNA: TGCAGCGTCACTATAGGCGAGACCCAGTACTTC.

This clone occurred a few times. V is TRBV10-2 and J is TRBJ2-7; 9 bases agree with TRBD2. The CDR3 is 14 amino acids. The J segment lost 3 bases and the V segment lost 5 bases, leaving 5 bases of the junction unmatched. Germline loops: CDR1 WSHSY, CDR2 SAAADI. The CDR3 DNA reads TGCGCCAGCAGTAGGCGGGAGGGGGTCTACGAGCAGTACGTC. Translated, it gives CASSRREGVYEQYV.

The chain joins TRBV6-2 or TRBV6-3 to TRBJ2-5, with 7 positions matching TRBD2. Germline-derived CDR1 and CDR2 are MNHEY and SVGEGT. Losses at the gene ends were 2 bases for V and 5 bases for J; bases not matched to a gene: 11. CDR3 size: 16 residues. CDR3 sequence (DNA): TGTGCCAGCAGTTACCCAGCGGGGTACCCCGGGGAGACCCAGTACTTC. Residues: CASSYPAGYPGETQYF.